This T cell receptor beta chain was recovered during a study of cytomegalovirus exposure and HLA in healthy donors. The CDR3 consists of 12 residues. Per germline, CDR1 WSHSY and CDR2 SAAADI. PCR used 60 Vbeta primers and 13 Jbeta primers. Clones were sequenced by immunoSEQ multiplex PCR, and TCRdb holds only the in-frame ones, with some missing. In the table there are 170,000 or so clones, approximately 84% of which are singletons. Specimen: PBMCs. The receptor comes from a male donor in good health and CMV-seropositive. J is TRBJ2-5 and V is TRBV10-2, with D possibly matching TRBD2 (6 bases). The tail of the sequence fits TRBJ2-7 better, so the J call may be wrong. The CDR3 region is CASGGSSYEQYF. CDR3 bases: TGCGCCAGCGGGGGGTCATCCTACGAGCAGTACTTC.